This TCR beta chain derives from a study of shared clonotypes between healthy human individuals. This clone was counted a single time. The length of the CDR3 is 16 residues. V lost 4 bases, J lost 3 bases, and 9 bases stayed unmatched. CDR1 and CDR2 from the germline V gene are SEHNR and FQNEAQ (reference sequence). Profiled with immunoSEQ multiplex PCR; TCRdb holds only in-frame clones, not every one. Seen here are roughly 2.1 million clones, more than 85% observed once, and the top ten hold under 2%. The naive CD8 subset, CD45RO-negative cells positively selected for CCR7, excluded terminally differentiated effector memory CD45RA+ cells.

This chain links TRBV7-9 with TRBJ2-1; 7 bases align to TRBD2. Sequenced sample: naive CD8+ T cells from PBMCs. The TCR comes from a man younger than 35 in good health. Some clones in this sample may be carry-over from other donors' samples. The CDR3 sequence is CASSYDGRPNYNEQFF. Here the CDR3 DNA reads TGTGCCAGCAGCTACGACGGGAGGCCCAACTACAATGAGCAGTTCTTC. Based on the CDR3 plus reference TRBV7-9 and TRBJ2-1, the full variable domain is DTGVSQNPRHKITKRGQNVTFRCDPISEHNRLYWYRQTLGQGPEFLTYFQNEAQLEKSRLLSDRFSAERPKGSFSTLEIQRTEQGDSAMYLCASSYDGRPNYNEQFFGPGTRLTVL.